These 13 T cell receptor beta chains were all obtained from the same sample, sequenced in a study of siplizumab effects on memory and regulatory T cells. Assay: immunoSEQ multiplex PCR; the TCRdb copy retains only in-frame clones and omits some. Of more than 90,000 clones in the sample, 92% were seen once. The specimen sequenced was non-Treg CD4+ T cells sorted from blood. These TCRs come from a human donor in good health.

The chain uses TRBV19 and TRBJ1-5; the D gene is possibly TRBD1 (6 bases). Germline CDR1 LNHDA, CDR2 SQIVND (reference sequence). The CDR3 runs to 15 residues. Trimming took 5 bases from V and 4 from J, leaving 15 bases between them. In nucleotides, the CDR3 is TGTGCCAGTAGTCAACAGGGTCAATGGAATCAGCCCCAGCATTTT. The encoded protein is CASSQQGQWNQPQHF.

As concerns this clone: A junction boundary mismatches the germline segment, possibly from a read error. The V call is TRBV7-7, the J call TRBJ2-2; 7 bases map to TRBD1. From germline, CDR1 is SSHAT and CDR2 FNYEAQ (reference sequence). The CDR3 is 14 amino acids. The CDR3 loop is CASTPDRMAGELFF. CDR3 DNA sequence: TGTGCTAGCACCCCGGACAGGATGGCCGGGGAGCTGTTTTTT.

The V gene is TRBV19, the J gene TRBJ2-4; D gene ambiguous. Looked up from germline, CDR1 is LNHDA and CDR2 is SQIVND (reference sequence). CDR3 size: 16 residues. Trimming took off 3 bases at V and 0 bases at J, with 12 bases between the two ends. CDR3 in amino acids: CASSISQYIAKNIQYF. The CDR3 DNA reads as TGTGCCAGTAGTATTTCACAGTACATAGCCAAAAACATTCAGTACTTC.

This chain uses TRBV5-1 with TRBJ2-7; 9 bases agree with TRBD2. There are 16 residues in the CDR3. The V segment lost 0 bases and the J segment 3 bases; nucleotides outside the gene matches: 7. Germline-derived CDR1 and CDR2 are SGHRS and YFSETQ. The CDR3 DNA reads TGCGCCAGCAGCTTGGAAGCGGGAGGCCCCTTCTACGAGCAGTACTTC. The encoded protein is CASSLEAGGPFYEQYF.

As DNA, the CDR3 is TGTGCCAGCAGCGTAGCTACCAGGGGTGGGGCCGGGGAGCTGTTTTTT. This codes for CASSVATRGGAGELFF. The V and J genes are TRBV9 and TRBJ2-2; D possibly corresponds to TRBD1 (6 bases). The CDR3 is 16 residues long. CDR1 and CDR2 (germline): SGDLS, YYNGEE. V was trimmed by 0 bases and J by 6 bases, leaving 15 bases between them.

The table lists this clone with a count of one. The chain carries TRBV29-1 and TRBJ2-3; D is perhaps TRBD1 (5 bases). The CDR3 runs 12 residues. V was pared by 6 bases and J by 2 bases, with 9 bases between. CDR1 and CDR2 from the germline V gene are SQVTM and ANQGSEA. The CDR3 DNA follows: TGCAGCGTGACAGCTACCACAGATACGCAGTATTTT. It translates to CSVTATTDTQYF.

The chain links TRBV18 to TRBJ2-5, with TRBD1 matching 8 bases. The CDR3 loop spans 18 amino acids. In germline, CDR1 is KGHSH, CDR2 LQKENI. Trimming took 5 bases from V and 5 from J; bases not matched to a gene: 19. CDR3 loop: CASSSTTFQGALGETQYF. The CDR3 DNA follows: TGTGCCAGCTCATCTACCACTTTCCAGGGGGCGTTAGGGGAGACCCAGTACTTC.

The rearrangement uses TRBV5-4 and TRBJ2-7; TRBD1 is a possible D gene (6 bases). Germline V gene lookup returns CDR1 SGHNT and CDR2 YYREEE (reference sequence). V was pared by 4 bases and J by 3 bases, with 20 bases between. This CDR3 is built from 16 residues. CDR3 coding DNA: TGTGCCAGCAGCCAAGGACAGCCTCCCCCCTACTACGAGCAGTACTTC. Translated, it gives CASSQGQPPPYYEQYF.

CDR3 sequence (DNA): TGTGCCAGCAGCGTCCGGACAGGGGGAGGAGAAAAACTGTTTTTT. Translated: CASSVRTGGGEKLFF. The genes are TRBV9 and TRBJ1-4, with TRBD1 identical over 10 bases. The ends lost 2 bases at V and 8 bases at J; junction bases unmatched: 6. Germline loops: CDR1 SGDLS, CDR2 YYNGEE. The CDR3 consists of 15 residues.

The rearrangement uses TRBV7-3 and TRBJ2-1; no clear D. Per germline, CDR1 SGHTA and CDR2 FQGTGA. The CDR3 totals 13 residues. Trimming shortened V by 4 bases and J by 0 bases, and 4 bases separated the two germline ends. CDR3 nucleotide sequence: TGTGCCAGCAGCTCAGGCTCCTACAATGAGCAGTTCTTC. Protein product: CASSSGSYNEQFF.

The chain's CDR3 is CASVQLREETQYF. CDR3 nucleotides: TGTGCCAGCGTACAACTGAGGGAGGAGACCCAGTACTTC. This chain joins TRBV7-9 and TRBJ2-5, with TRBD2 as a possible D gene (5 bases). CDR1 and CDR2 from the germline V gene are SEHNR and FQNEAQ (reference sequence). V gave up 8 bases and J gave up 5 bases, with 15 bases separating them. The CDR3 is made up of 13 amino acids.

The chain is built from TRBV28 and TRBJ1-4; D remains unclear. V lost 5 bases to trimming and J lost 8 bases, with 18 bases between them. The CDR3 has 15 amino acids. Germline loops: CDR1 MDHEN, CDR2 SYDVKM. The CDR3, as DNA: TGTGCCAGCAGTCCCCAGACACGGTTCGGAGAAAAACTGTTTTTT. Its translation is CASSPQTRFGEKLFF.

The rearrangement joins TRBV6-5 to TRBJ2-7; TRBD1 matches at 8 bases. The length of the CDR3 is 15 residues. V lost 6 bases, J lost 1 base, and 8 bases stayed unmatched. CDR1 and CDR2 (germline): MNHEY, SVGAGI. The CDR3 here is CASSLTGQGSYEQYF. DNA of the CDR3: TGTGCCAGCAGCCTGACCGGACAGGGTTCCTACGAGCAGTACTTC.